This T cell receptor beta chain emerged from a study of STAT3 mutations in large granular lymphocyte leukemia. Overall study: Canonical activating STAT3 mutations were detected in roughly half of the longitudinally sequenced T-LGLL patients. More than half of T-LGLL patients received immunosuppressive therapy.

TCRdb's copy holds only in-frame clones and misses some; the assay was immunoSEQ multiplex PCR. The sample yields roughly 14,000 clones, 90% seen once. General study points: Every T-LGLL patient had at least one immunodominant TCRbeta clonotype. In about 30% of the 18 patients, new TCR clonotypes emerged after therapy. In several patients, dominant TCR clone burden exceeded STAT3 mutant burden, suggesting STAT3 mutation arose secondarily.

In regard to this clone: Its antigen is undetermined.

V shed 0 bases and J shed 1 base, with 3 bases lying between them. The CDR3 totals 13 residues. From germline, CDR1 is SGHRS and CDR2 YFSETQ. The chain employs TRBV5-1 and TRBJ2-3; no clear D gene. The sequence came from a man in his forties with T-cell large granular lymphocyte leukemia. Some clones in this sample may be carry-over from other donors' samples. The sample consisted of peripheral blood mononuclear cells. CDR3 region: CASSLDRTDTQYF. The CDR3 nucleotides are TGCGCCAGCAGCTTGGACCGCACAGATACGCAGTATTTT.